This T cell receptor beta chain comes out of a study of cytomegalovirus exposure and HLA in healthy donors. Looking at the study overall: Sequencing of 150 million to 200 million T cells in an earlier analysis found 95 million to 120 million unique TCR beta sequences. General study results and limits: Later analysis suggested links between common viral pathogens and several top significant clusters. Follow-up analysis found HLA locus-dependent TCR association rates, highest for DRB1 and lowest for HLA-C.

Points on this clone: The antigen is undetermined.

This PCR relied on a set of 60 Vbeta primers and 13 Jbeta primers. Assay: immunoSEQ multiplex PCR; the TCRdb copy retains only in-frame clones and omits some. Altogether about 240,000 clones are present, over 80% being singletons, with the ten largest covering approximately 5.3%. The ends lost 0 bases at V and 1 base at J; junction bases unmatched: 5. This CDR3 is built from 18 residues. The germline CDR1 and CDR2 sequences are SGHRS and YFSETQ. Material for sequencing was PBMCs. The receptor's source is a middle-aged woman in good health and CMV-seropositive. The J gene is TRBJ2-1, the V gene TRBV5-1, with 12 bases aligning to TRBD2. Here the CDR3 DNA reads TGCGCCAGCAGCTTGGCCCCTAGCGGGAGGGGATCCTACAATGAGCAGTTCTTC. Its protein product is CASSLAPSGRGSYNEQFF.